Presented here are 11 T cell receptor beta chains from one specimen sequenced in a study of T cells after yellow fever vaccination. TCRdb independently ran MiXCR on the 5' RACE reads; one entry per CDR3 protein. The top ten hold 19% of the sample, which has 200,000 to 300,000 distinct CDR3 sequences, more than 3.5% seen once. The sample here was PBMCs, taken 15 days after the yellow fever booster vaccination. The receptors here all came from a man aged 18 to 35 who received the YFV17D yellow fever vaccine.

In this sample, this clonotype turned up many times. The V and J genes are TRBV7-6 and TRBJ2-3; D not resolved. The germline gives CDR1 SGHVS, CDR2 FNYEAQ. V dropped 5 bases and J dropped 6 bases, with 9 bases sitting between them. This CDR3 region has 12 residues. For the CDR3, the DNA is TGTGCCAGCAGCGCCTACTTGGATACGCAGTATTTT. Protein sequence: CASSAYLDTQYF.

This clonotype was counted many times. This chain joins TRBV7-9 and TRBJ2-7; 7 positions match TRBD1. After removal of 4 bases from V and 0 bases from J, the junction contained 3 bases not matched to a gene. CDR3 length: 14 residues. Germline V gene lookup returns CDR1 SEHNR and CDR2 FQNEAQ (reference sequence). In nucleotides, the CDR3 is TGTGCCAGCAGCTGGGGACAGCTCTCCTACGAGCAGTACGTC. Its translation is CASSWGQLSYEQYV.

This clonotype has at least ten counts. This chain connects TRBV18 to TRBJ1-4; 9 bases agree with TRBD1. With 6 bases clipped from V and 0 bases from J, the junction kept 17 bases outside the gene matches. In germline, CDR1 is KGHSH, CDR2 LQKENI. This CDR3 comprises 20 residues. Here the CDR3 DNA reads TGTGCCAGCTCTCTTACCGGGACAGGGATTTATGTCTCAACTAATGAAAAACTGTTTTTT. Translated, it gives CASSLTGTGIYVSTNEKLFF.

The sample holds many counts of this clonotype. The chain links TRBV20-1 to TRBJ2-7; D not resolved. The V end was cut by 6 bases, the J end by 4 bases, with 13 bases between. Germline assignment: CDR1 DFQATT and CDR2 SNEGSKA (reference sequence). This CDR3 has 12 residues. The CDR3 coding sequence is TGCAGTGCGGTGTTAGGTTCTTACGAGCAGTACGTC. Translation: CSAVLGSYEQYV.

This clonotype came up many times. The chain recombines TRBV29-1 with TRBJ2-1; 9 nucleotides agree with TRBD1. V was clipped by 3 bases and J by 4 bases; unmatched bases: 13. Germline V CDR1 and CDR2: SQVTM, ANQGSEA. This CDR3 is built from 17 residues. This chain's CDR3 is CSVDGGQGAPTYNEQFF. For the CDR3, the DNA is TGCAGCGTTGATGGGGGACAGGGTGCCCCCACTTACAATGAGCAGTTCTTC.

This clonotype was recorded many times. The J gene is TRBJ2-3, the V gene TRBV6-5; tentatively, D is TRBD2 (6 bases). The V gene lost 4 bases and the J gene lost 6 bases, with 14 bases spanning the gap. This CDR3 has 14 amino acids. The V gene's germline CDR1 is MNHEY and CDR2 SVGAGI. The chain's CDR3 is CASSSGTVRDTQYF. CDR3 nucleotides: TGTGCCAGCAGTTCCGGGACTGTAAGGGATACGCAGTATTTT.

This clonotype showed up many times. The chain joins TRBV20-1 to TRBJ2-1, with D possibly TRBD2 on 5 matching bases. The germline V gene has CDR1 DFQATT and CDR2 SNEGSKA (reference sequence). V lost 3 bases to trimming and J lost 9 bases, with 18 bases between them. The CDR3 covers 14 residues. CDR3 sequence reads: CSASWMDRRGEQFF. As DNA, the CDR3 is TGCAGTGCTAGTTGGATGGACCGACGGGGTGAGCAGTTCTTC.

This clonotype was counted many times. The chain employs TRBV3-1 and TRBJ1-5; D gene uncertain. Trimming cost V 1 base and J 2 bases, with 12 bases left between them. Per the germline V gene, CDR1 is LGHDT and CDR2 is YNNKEL (reference sequence). The CDR3 contains 16 residues. The CDR3 sequence is CASSQGKGMGNQPQHF. Written as DNA, the CDR3 is TGTGCCAGCAGCCAAGGGAAGGGAATGGGCAATCAGCCCCAGCATTTT.

This clonotype showed up many times. The rearrangement joins TRBV14 to TRBJ2-1; 9 bases are shared with TRBD2. Germline CDR1 and CDR2: SGHDN and FVKESK. The CDR3 loop spans 18 amino acids. V dropped 2 bases and J dropped 4; count of bases not matched to a gene: 12. The CDR3 nucleotides read TGTGCCAGCAGCCAATCCCCCGCGGCGGGGGGGCTATACAATGAGCAGTTCTTC. This encodes CASSQSPAAGGLYNEQFF.

This clonotype occurred many times. The CDR3 DNA follows: TGTGCCAGCAGCCCTCGGACAGGGACCGTTACCCTAGCCAAAAACATTCAGTACTTC. It specifies CASSPRTGTVTLAKNIQYF. This chain joins TRBV7-9 and TRBJ2-4; 8 bases are shared with TRBD1. This CDR3 is built from 19 residues. V lost 5 bases, J lost 0 bases, and 15 bases stayed unmatched. The germline gives CDR1 SEHNR, CDR2 FQNEAQ (reference sequence).

This clonotype was found many times. The V and J genes are TRBV7-2 and TRBJ1-6; TRBD1 is a possible D gene (6 bases). The CDR3 runs to 13 residues. V lost 4 bases and J lost 8, with 9 bases in between. The germline V gene encodes CDR1 SGHTA and CDR2 FQGNSA. The CDR3 coding sequence is TGTGCCAGCAGCTGGGGGGCGGATTCACCCCTCCACTTT. Protein: CASSWGADSPLHF. Based on the CDR3 plus reference TRBV7-2 and TRBJ1-6, the full variable domain is GAGVSQSPSNKVTEKGKDVELRCDPISGHTALYWYRQSLGQGLEFLIYFQGNSAPDKSGLPSDRFSAERTGGSVSTLTIQRTQQEDSAVYLCASSWGADSPLHFGNGTRLTVT.